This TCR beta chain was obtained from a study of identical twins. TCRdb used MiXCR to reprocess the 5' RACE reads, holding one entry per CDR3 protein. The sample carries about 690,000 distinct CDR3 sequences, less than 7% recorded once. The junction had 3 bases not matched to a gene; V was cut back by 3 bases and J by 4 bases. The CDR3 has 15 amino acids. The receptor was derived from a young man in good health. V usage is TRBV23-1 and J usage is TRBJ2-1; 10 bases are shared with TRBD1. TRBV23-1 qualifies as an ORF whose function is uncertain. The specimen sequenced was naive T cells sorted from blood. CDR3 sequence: CASSQTGGQYNEQFF. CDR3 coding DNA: TGCGCCAGCAGTCAGACAGGGGGCCAATACAATGAGCAGTTCTTC.